The 26 T cell receptor beta chains in this list originate from one sample, sequenced in a study of Tregs in tolerant kidney transplant recipients. Their cognate antigens are unknown. This table comes from immunoSEQ multiplex PCR, and its TCRdb copy is limited to in-frame clones, with some not included. The sample includes tens of thousands of clones, 95% of them seen just once. Sequenced sample: Tregs from blood cultured with allogeneic cells. These receptors came from a human donor in good health.

The chain carries TRBV4-1 and TRBJ1-1; D might be TRBD1 (5 bases). The CDR3 has 15 residues. Trimming removed 2 bases at V and 1 base at J, with 11 bases between. In germline, CDR1 is MGHRA, CDR2 YSYEKL. The CDR3 DNA reads as TGCGCCAGCAGCCAAATCGGGCAGGGGAACACTGAAGCTTTCTTT. It encodes CASSQIGQGNTEAFF.

The V call is TRBV2, the J call TRBJ2-7; D unresolved. Deletions cut 7 bases from V and 3 bases from J, with 19 bases between. The CDR3 contains 15 residues. Germline-derived CDR1 and CDR2 are SNHLY and FYNNEI. In DNA form, the CDR3 reads TGTGCCAGCACTTGGCAGCCCGGTCCCCTCTACGAGCAGTACTTC. As protein: CASTWQPGPLYEQYF.

This chain connects TRBV7-9 to TRBJ2-2; D perhaps matches TRBD2 (6 bases). Germline V lookup: CDR1 SEHNR, CDR2 FQNEAQ (reference sequence). Trimming removed 1 base at V and 9 bases at J, with 18 bases between. The CDR3 has 16 amino acids. The CDR3 spells CASSLGSGELERELFF. The CDR3 DNA is TGTGCCAGCAGCTTAGGTTCGGGGGAACTTGAGCGGGAGCTGTTTTTT.

This clone was seen once. The same CDR3 is also encoded by other DNA sequences in this sample. The chain combines TRBV7-2 with TRBJ1-2; D is perhaps TRBD1 (5 bases). This CDR3 comprises 14 residues. Germline V gene data show CDR1 as SGHTA and CDR2 as FQGNSA. V gave up 1 base and J gave up 6 bases, with 12 bases separating them. The CDR3 bases are TGTGCCAGCAGCTTAGAGGGGTGGGGTGATGGCTACACCTTC. It codes for CASSLEGWGDGYTF. The whole variable domain, remainder taken from reference TRBV7-2 and TRBJ1-2, is GAGVSQSPSNKVTEKGKDVELRCDPISGHTALYWYRQSLGQGLEFLIYFQGNSAPDKSGLPSDRFSAERTGGSVSTLTIQRTQQEDSAVYLCASSLEGWGDGYTFGSGTRLTVV.

CDR3 protein: CASSSQWGASYEQYF. The CDR3 DNA is TGTGCCAGCAGCTCCCAGTGGGGGGCATCCTACGAGCAGTACTTC. The chain links TRBV7-8 to TRBJ2-5, with D perhaps TRBD1 or TRBD2 (6 bases each). TRBJ2-7 matches the DNA end more closely, so the J call is doubtful. Germline lookup yields CDR1 SGHVS and CDR2 FQNEAQ. This CDR3 region has 15 residues.

This chain connects TRBV5-1 to TRBJ1-1; possible D gene TRBD1, 5 bases. Germline-derived CDR1 and CDR2 are SGHRS and YFSETQ. The CDR3 extends over 14 amino acids. Trimming took off 5 bases at V and 0 bases at J, with 11 bases between the two ends. The CDR3 coding sequence is TGCGCCAGCAGAGGGGTAGTTATGAACACTGAAGCTTTCTTT. Its protein is CASRGVVMNTEAFF.

This clone was picked up a small number of times. The gene calls are TRBV2 and TRBJ1-6; D possibly corresponds to TRBD1 (5 bases). CDR3 length: 12 residues. V shed 5 bases and J shed 9 bases, with 8 bases lying between them. Germline CDR1 is SNHLY and CDR2 is FYNNEI. CDR3 bases: TGTGCCAGCAGTCCCGGGGGTTCACCCCTCCACTTT. Its protein product is CASSPGGSPLHF.

Only one count was recorded for this clone. V usage is TRBV29-1 and J usage is TRBJ2-3, with D possibly being TRBD2 (6 bases). The germline V and J ends were trimmed by 4 bases and 3 bases, with 11 bases remaining between them. Per the germline V gene, CDR1 is SQVTM and CDR2 is ANQGSEA. This CDR3 has 13 amino acids. The CDR3 DNA reads TGCAGCGTTGTAAGGGACTTGACAGATACGCAGTATTTT. It specifies CSVVRDLTDTQYF.

The J gene is TRBJ2-1, the V gene TRBV5-1, with 12 positions matching TRBD2. Germline CDR1 reads SGHRS; CDR2 reads YFSETQ. This CDR3 contains 17 residues. The J segment lost 1 base and the V segment lost 0 bases, leaving 2 bases of the junction unmatched. CDR3 protein: CASSLGTSGISYNEQFF. CDR3 in DNA: TGCGCCAGCAGCTTGGGGACTAGCGGGATTTCCTACAATGAGCAGTTCTTC.

The chain recombines TRBV9 with TRBJ1-3; D is unresolved. Trimming removed 3 bases at V and 4 bases at J, with 17 bases between. Germline-derived CDR1 and CDR2 are SGDLS and YYNGEE. The CDR3 sequence is 16 residues long. The CDR3 here is CASSALVSGFGNTIYF. The CDR3 nucleotides read TGTGCCAGCAGCGCCCTGGTGTCGGGGTTCGGAAACACCATATATTTT.

This clone appeared a single time. V and J are TRBV7-8 and TRBJ2-7, with 9 bases fitting TRBD1. V gave up 8 bases and J gave up 3 bases; unmatched junction bases: 8. The germline V gene encodes CDR1 SGHVS and CDR2 FQNEAQ. The CDR3 consists of 14 residues. The DNA of the CDR3 is TGTGCCAGCCGTGCCGGGACAGGGATCTACGAGCAGTACTTC. Protein sequence: CASRAGTGIYEQYF.

The J gene is TRBJ1-3, the V gene TRBV5-1; tentatively, D is TRBD1 (6 bases). The CDR3 contains 17 residues. Trimming removed 6 bases at V and 0 bases at J, with 19 bases between. CDR1 SGHRS and CDR2 YFSETQ come from the germline V gene. The CDR3 reads CASNERSGAFSGNTIYF. CDR3 DNA: TGCGCCAGCAACGAAAGGTCGGGGGCCTTCTCTGGAAACACCATATATTTT.

V usage is TRBV30 and J usage is TRBJ2-7, with 9 bases that match TRBD1. V lost 0 bases, J lost 11 bases, and 11 bases stayed unmatched. Germline CDR1 reads GTSNPN; CDR2 reads SVGIG (reference sequence). The CDR3 is made up of 14 amino acids. Written as DNA, the CDR3 is TGTGCCTGGAGTGTGGGTGGACAGGGGTCCAGAGAGTACTTC. Translation: CAWSVGGQGSREYF.

V is TRBV10-2 and J is TRBJ2-1, with 7 bases fitting TRBD1. The length of the CDR3 is 13 residues. V was pared by 4 bases and J by 9 bases, with 6 bases of the junction left unmatched. Looked up from germline, CDR1 is WSHSY and CDR2 is SAAADI. The CDR3 DNA follows: TGCGCCAGCAGTGCTACAGGGGCGGGTGAGCAGTTCTTC. Translating gives CASSATGAGEQFF.

The rearrangement links TRBV7-9 to TRBJ1-2, with D uncertain. Trimming cost V 1 base and J 4 bases, with 4 bases left between them. The CDR3 runs to 12 residues. Germline V gene data show CDR1 as SEHNR and CDR2 as FQNEAQ (reference sequence). In nucleotides, the CDR3 is TGTGCCAGCAGCTTAGAGTTCTATGGCTACACCTTC. Protein sequence: CASSLEFYGYTF.

The chain uses TRBV29-1 and TRBJ1-4, with 9 nucleotides matching TRBD1. The CDR3 has 14 amino acids. Trimming removed 5 bases from V and 4 bases from J; junction bases left unmatched: 5. Germline CDR1 reads SQVTM; CDR2 reads ANQGSEA. CDR3 sequence: CSVYRQGGNEKLFF. The CDR3 region has the DNA TGCAGCGTTTACCGACAGGGGGGTAATGAAAAACTGTTTTTT.

The rearrangement joins TRBV15 to TRBJ2-7; no firm D call. Trimming shortened V by 0 bases and J by 4 bases, and 7 bases separated the two germline ends. Per germline, CDR1 LNHNV and CDR2 YYDKDF (reference sequence). This CDR3 has 13 residues. CDR3 bases: TGTGCCACCAGCAGAGAGCGGAGTTACGAGCAGTACTTC. This encodes CATSRERSYEQYF.

The CDR3 DNA reads as TGTGCCAGCAGCTTAAACAAGGGTAGGGGTCCGGAGACCCAGTACTTC. Translated: CASSLNKGRGPETQYF. This rearrangement joins TRBV7-7 to TRBJ2-5; D perhaps matches TRBD1 (5 bases). V was pared by 2 bases and J by 5 bases, with 18 bases between. This CDR3 is 16 amino acids long. CDR1 SSHAT and CDR2 FNYEAQ come from the germline V gene (reference sequence).

The CDR3 sequence: CASSVGTGGDEQYF. For the CDR3, the DNA is TGTGCCAGCAGCGTAGGGACAGGGGGTGACGAGCAGTACTTC. The chain couples TRBV9 to TRBJ2-7; 10 bases fit TRBD1. This CDR3 is built from 14 residues. CDR1 and CDR2 (germline): SGDLS, YYNGEE. Unmatched junction bases numbered 2, after V lost 0 bases and J lost 5 bases.

The genes are TRBV5-1 and TRBJ2-5; 7 bases line up with TRBD1. Germline V CDR1 and CDR2: SGHRS, YFSETQ. V shed 0 bases, J shed 2 bases, and the junction held 4 bases outside the gene matches. The CDR3 sequence is 15 residues long. CDR3 DNA sequence: TGCGCCAGCAGCTTGGCTGGGGACAGACAAGAGACCCAGTACTTC. It yields the protein CASSLAGDRQETQYF.

The chain couples TRBV5-6 to TRBJ2-7; the D call may be TRBD1 or TRBD2 (5 bases each). CDR3 size: 15 residues. Germline-derived CDR1 and CDR2 are SGHDT and YYEEEE. Trimming took 2 bases from V and 0 from J, leaving 12 bases between them. For the CDR3, the DNA is TGTGCCAGCAGCTTATGGGGCGGGCCCTCCTACGAGCAGTACTTC. Protein product: CASSLWGGPSYEQYF.

V is TRBV29-1 and J is TRBJ2-3; no reliable D call. CDR1 is SQVTM, CDR2 ANQGSEA, per germline. The CDR3 length is 13 residues. Deletions cut 3 bases from V and 2 bases from J, with 9 bases between. The CDR3 DNA reads TGCAGCGTTGACAGGTACTTCACAGATACGCAGTATTTT. It is translated as CSVDRYFTDTQYF.

V and J are TRBV5-1 and TRBJ2-1, with 9 bases aligning to TRBD2. CDR3 length: 13 amino acids. The junction had 8 bases not matched to a gene; V was cut back by 1 base and J by 15 bases. Germline-derived CDR1 and CDR2 are SGHRS and YFSETQ. CDR3 nucleotide sequence: TGCGCCAGCAGCTTGCCGGGGACTAGCCATTTGTTCTTC. Encoded protein: CASSLPGTSHLFF.

This clone showed up just a few times. The chain is built from TRBV6-5 and TRBJ2-5; D not certain. Germline V gives CDR1 MNHEY, CDR2 SVGAGI. The CDR3 totals 14 residues. The ends were cut back, 7 bases at V and 7 bases at J, with 19 bases in the middle. In nucleotides, the CDR3 is TGTGCCAGCACCCTTACCCTTAGTCACGGGACCCAGTACTTC. It codes for CASTLTLSHGTQYF.

The genes are TRBV7-8 and TRBJ2-7; TRBD1 agrees at 7 bases. The CDR3 consists of 15 residues. The V gene end was trimmed by 1 base and the J gene end by 0 bases; junction bases not matched to a gene: 3. CDR1 and CDR2 (germline): SGHVS, FQNEAQ. The CDR3 protein is CASSLEGQSSYEQYF. For the CDR3, the DNA is TGTGCCAGCAGCTTAGAGGGACAGAGCTCCTACGAGCAGTACTTC.

This clone has only one observation. This chain links TRBV5-4 with TRBJ2-6; TRBD2 aligns across 9 bases. Germline trimming cut 0 bases from V and 3 bases from J; bases unmatched to any gene: 10. This CDR3 is built from 19 residues. Germline values: CDR1 SGHNT, CDR2 YYREEE (reference sequence). CDR3 sequence reads: CASSLAVWRGGHGANVLTF. The DNA for the CDR3 is TGTGCCAGCAGCTTGGCCGTTTGGCGGGGGGGCCATGGGGCCAACGTCCTGACTTTC.